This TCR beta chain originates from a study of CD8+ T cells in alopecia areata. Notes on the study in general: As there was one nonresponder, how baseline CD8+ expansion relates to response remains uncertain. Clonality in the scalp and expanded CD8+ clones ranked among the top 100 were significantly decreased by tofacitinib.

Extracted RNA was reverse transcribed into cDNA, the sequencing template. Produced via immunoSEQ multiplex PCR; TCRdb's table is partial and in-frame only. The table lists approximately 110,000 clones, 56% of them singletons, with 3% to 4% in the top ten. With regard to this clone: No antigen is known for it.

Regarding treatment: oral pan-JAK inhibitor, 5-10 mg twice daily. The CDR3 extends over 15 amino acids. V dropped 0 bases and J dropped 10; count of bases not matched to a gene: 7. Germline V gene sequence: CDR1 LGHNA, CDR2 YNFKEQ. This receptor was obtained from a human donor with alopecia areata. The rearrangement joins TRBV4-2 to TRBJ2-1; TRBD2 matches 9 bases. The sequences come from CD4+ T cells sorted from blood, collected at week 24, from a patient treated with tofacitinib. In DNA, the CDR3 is TGTGCCAGCAGCCAAGATGATAGCGGGGGCCGGGAGCAGTTCTTC. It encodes CASSQDDSGGREQFF.